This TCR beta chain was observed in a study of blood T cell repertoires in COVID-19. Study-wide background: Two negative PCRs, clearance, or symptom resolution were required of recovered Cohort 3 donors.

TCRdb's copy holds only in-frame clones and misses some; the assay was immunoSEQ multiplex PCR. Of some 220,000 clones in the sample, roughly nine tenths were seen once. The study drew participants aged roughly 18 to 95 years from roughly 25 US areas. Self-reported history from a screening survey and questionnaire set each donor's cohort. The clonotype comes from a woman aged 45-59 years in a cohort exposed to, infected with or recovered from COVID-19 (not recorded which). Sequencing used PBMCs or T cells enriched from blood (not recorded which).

In nucleotides, the CDR3 is TGTGCCAGCAGTTACCCTGAGCCCCAGCATTTT. It is translated as CASSYPEPQHF. The rearrangement joins TRBV6-2 or TRBV6-3 to TRBJ1-5; no clear D gene. In germline, CDR1 is MNHEY, CDR2 SVGEGT. The CDR3 spans 11 residues. The ends were cut back, 2 bases at V and 8 bases at J, with 4 bases in the middle.